The 8 T cell receptor beta chains below all came from one sample that was sequenced in a study of CD8 T cells in ankylosing spondylitis. TCRdb analysed the 5' RACE reads with MiXCR anew, one entry per CDR3 protein. Among some 250,000 distinct CDR3 sequences listed, around a tenth were seen once. The sequencing sample was made of blood, either unsorted or a sorted T cell fraction (not recorded which). Receptor source: a male donor with ankylosing spondylitis or in good health (not recorded which).

This clonotype appeared many times. The chain is built from TRBV25-1 and TRBJ2-1; 10 bases are shared with TRBD2. Germline V CDR1 and CDR2: MGHDK, SYGVNS. CDR3 length: 17 residues. Unmatched junction bases numbered 12, after V lost 4 bases and J lost 6 bases. The CDR3 region has the DNA TGTGCCAGCAGTGCCAGCCCCAGCGGGAGGGGGGGCAATGAGCAGTTCTTC. Amino acids: CASSASPSGRGGNEQFF.

V and J are TRBV10-3 and TRBJ2-2; a weak D match, TRBD2 (6 bases). The germline V gene encodes CDR1 ENHRY and CDR2 SYGVKD. The CDR3 covers 18 residues. V was cut by 6 bases and J by 0 bases, with 20 bases left in between. In DNA, the CDR3 is TGTGCCATCAGAGAGACGGGAGTCGGGTCCCCGAACACCGGGGAGCTGTTTTTT. Residues: CAIRETGVGSPNTGELFF.

This clonotype appeared a few times. This sequence joins TRBV25-1 and TRBJ2-3; no reliable D call. This CDR3 is built from 14 residues. The V and J ends lost 6 bases and 4 bases respectively, with 14 bases between them. Germline V CDR1 and CDR2: MGHDK, SYGVNS. CDR3 coding DNA: TGTGCCAGCAGCATCCCGGATGAGGCAGATACGCAGTATTTT. As protein: CASSIPDEADTQYF.

This clonotype was observed many times. The chain employs TRBV15 and TRBJ2-7, with 8 bases fitting TRBD2. Germline assignment: CDR1 LNHNV and CDR2 YYDKDF (reference sequence). Trimming cost V 3 bases and J 0 bases; bases outside gene matches: 4. The CDR3 loop spans 15 amino acids. The CDR3 sequence: CATSRGAGGSYEQYF. The DNA for the CDR3 is TGTGCCACCAGCAGGGGGGCGGGAGGCTCCTACGAGCAGTACTTC.

This clonotype was counted at least ten times. This sequence joins TRBV27 and TRBJ2-1, with D possibly matching TRBD2 (6 bases). Trimming stripped 3 bases from V and 7 bases from J, with 16 bases between. This CDR3 is 15 amino acids long. CDR1 is MNHEY, CDR2 SMNVEV, per germline (reference sequence). CDR3 sequence: CASSLYQGGYNEQFF. The CDR3 DNA reads as TGTGCCAGCAGTTTGTACCAAGGAGGGTATAATGAGCAGTTCTTC.

This clonotype was observed many times. The chain carries TRBV5-1 and TRBJ2-1; 8 nucleotides agree with TRBD2. V was pared by 4 bases and J by 7 bases, with 7 bases of the junction left unmatched. CDR1 and CDR2 (germline): SGHRS, YFSETQ. CDR3 size: 14 residues. The CDR3 is CASSGSGGRNEQFF. The CDR3 DNA reads TGCGCCAGCAGCGGATCGGGGGGGCGGAATGAGCAGTTCTTC. Full variable domain (remainder filled in from reference TRBV5-1 and TRBJ2-1): KAGVTQTPRYLIKTRGQQVTLSCSPISGHRSVSWYQQTPGQGLQFLFEYFSETQRNKGNFPGRFSGRQFSNSRSEMNVSTLELGDSALYLCASSGSGGRNEQFFGPGTRLTVL.

This clonotype was seen a few times. V usage is TRBV10-1 and J usage is TRBJ2-2, with unresolved D. Germline assignment: CDR1 WNHNN and CDR2 SYGVQD (reference sequence). The ends were cut back, 0 bases at V and 4 bases at J, with 9 bases in the middle. CDR3 length equals 15 residues. CDR3 sequence (DNA): TGCGCCAGCAGTGAGTCGAGGCTCAGCACCGGGGAGCTGTTTTTT. This gives the protein CASSESRLSTGELFF.

This clonotype was seen more than once but under ten times. V and J are TRBV4-1 and TRBJ2-1; 7 nucleotides match TRBD2. The CDR3 loop spans 17 amino acids. The junction had 9 bases not matched to a gene; V was cut back by 4 bases and J by 0 bases. Germline-derived CDR1 and CDR2 are MGHRA and YSYEKL. The CDR3, as DNA: TGCGCCAGCAGCCGAGAGCTAGCGGAGAGCTCCTACAATGAGCAGTTCTTC. It translates to CASSRELAESSYNEQFF.